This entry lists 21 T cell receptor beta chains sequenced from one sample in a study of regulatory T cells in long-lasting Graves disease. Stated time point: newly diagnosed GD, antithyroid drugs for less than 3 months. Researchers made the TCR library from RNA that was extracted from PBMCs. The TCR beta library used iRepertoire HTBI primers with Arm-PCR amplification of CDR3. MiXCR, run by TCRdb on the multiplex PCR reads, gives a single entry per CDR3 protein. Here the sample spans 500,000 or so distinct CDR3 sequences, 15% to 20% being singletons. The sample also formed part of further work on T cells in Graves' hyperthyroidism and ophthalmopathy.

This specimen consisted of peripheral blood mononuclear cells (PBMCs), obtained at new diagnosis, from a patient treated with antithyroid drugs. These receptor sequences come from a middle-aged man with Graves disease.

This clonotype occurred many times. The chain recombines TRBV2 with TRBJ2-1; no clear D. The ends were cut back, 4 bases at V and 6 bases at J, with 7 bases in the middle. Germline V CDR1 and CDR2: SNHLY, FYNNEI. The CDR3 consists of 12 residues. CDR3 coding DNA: TGTGCCAGCAGTGGAGGTGTCAATGAGCAGTTCTTC. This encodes CASSGGVNEQFF.

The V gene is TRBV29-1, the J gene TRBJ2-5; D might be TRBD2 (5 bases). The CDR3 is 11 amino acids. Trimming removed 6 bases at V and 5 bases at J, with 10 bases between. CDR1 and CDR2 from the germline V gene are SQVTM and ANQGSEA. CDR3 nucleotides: TGCAGCGTGGCCGGCGGGGAGACCCAGTACTTC. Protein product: CSVAGGETQYF.

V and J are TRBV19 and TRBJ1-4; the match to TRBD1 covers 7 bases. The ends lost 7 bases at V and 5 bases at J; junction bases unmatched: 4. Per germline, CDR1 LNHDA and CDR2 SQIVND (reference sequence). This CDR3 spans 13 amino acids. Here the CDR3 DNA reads TGTGCCAGTACGGGACAGAGGAATGAAAAACTGTTTTTT. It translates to CASTGQRNEKLFF.

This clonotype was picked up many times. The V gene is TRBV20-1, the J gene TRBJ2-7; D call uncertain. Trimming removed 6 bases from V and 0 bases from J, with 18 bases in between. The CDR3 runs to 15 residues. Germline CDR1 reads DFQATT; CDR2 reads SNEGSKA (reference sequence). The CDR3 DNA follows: TGCAGTGCCGCCCGGCAGCCCCAATACTCCTACGAGCAGTACTTC. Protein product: CSAARQPQYSYEQYF.

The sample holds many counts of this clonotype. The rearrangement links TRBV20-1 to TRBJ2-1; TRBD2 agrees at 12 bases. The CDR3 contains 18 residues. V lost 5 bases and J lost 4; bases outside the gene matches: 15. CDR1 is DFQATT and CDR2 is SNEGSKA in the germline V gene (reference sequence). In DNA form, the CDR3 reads TGCAGTGCTTTCCCCCCGTCGTCGCTAGCGGGAGGGTACAATGAGCAGTTCTTC. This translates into CSAFPPSSLAGGYNEQFF.

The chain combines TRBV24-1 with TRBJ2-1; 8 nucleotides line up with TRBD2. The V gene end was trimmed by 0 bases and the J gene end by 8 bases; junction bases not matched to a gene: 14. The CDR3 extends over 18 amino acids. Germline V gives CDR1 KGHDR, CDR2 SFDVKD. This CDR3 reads CATSDLLVWVAGRYEQFF. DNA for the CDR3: TGTGCCACCAGTGATTTGCTGGTTTGGGTAGCGGGAAGGTATGAGCAGTTCTTC.

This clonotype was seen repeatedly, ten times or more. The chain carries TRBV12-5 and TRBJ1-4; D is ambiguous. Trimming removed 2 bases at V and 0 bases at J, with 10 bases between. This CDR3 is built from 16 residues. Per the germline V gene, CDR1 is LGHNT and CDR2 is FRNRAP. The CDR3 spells CASGLNGVATNEKLFF. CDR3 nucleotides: TGTGCTAGTGGTTTGAACGGGGTGGCAACTAATGAAAAACTGTTTTTT.

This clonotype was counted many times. The CDR3 DNA reads as TGCAGTGCTGAGGACTACAATGAGCAGTTCTTC. Encoded protein: CSAEDYNEQFF. This chain connects TRBV20-1 to TRBJ2-1; D ambiguous. Germline V gene sequence: CDR1 DFQATT, CDR2 SNEGSKA (reference sequence). CDR3 length: 11 amino acids. Trimming removed 5 bases at V and 3 bases at J, with 5 bases between.

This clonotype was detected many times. The CDR3 loop reads CASSDRFYGYTF. CDR3 bases: TGTGCCAGCAGTGACAGATTCTATGGCTACACCTTC. V and J are TRBV2 and TRBJ1-2, with D unclear. Deletions cut 3 bases from V and 4 bases from J, with 6 bases between. The germline V gene encodes CDR1 SNHLY and CDR2 FYNNEI. The CDR3 contains 12 residues.

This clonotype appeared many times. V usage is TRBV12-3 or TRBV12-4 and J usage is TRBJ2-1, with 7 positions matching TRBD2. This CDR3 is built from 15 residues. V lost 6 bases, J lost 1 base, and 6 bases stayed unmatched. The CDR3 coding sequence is TGTGCCAGCAGAATGAAAGCGGGGTCCTACAATGAGCAGTTCTTC. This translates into CASRMKAGSYNEQFF.

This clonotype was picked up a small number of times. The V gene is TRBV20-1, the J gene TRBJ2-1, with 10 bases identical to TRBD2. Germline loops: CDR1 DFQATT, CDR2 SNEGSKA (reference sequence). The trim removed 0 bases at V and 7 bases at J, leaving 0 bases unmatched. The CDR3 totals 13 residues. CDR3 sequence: CSARDSGRNEQFF. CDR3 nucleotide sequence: TGCAGTGCTAGAGATAGCGGGAGGAATGAGCAGTTCTTC.

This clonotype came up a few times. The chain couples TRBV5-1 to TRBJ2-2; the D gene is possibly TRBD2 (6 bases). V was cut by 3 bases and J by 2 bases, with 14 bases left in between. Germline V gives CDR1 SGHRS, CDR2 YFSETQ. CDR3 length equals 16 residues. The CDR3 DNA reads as TGCGCCAGCAGCTCCCCCGGGAGAGGTAACACCGGGGAGCTGTTTTTT. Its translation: CASSSPGRGNTGELFF. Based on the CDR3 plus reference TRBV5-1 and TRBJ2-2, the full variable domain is KAGVTQTPRYLIKTRGQQVTLSCSPISGHRSVSWYQQTPGQGLQFLFEYFSETQRNKGNFPGRFSGRQFSNSRSEMNVSTLELGDSALYLCASSSPGRGNTGELFFGEGSRLTVL.

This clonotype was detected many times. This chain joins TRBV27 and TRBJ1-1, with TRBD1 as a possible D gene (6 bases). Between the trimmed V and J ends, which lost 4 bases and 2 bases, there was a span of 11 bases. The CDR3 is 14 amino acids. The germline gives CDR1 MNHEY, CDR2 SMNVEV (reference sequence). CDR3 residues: CASSYVGGNTEAFF. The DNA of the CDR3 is TGTGCCAGCAGTTACGTCGGGGGCAACACTGAAGCTTTCTTT.

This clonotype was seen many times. CDR3 amino acids: CATSDLTGSTGELFF. The CDR3 DNA reads TGTGCCACCAGTGACTTGACAGGGAGCACCGGGGAGCTGTTTTTT. The chain links TRBV24-1 to TRBJ2-2; 7 bases line up with TRBD1. J was trimmed by 4 bases and V by 4 bases; bases with no gene match: 5. Germline lookup yields CDR1 KGHDR and CDR2 SFDVKD. The CDR3 has 15 residues.

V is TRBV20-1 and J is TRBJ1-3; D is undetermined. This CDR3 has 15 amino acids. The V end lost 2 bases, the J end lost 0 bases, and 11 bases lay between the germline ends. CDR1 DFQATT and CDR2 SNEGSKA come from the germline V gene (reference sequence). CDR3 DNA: TGCAGTGCTAGAAACGTCCGGAGCTCTGGAAACACCATATATTTT. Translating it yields CSARNVRSSGNTIYF.

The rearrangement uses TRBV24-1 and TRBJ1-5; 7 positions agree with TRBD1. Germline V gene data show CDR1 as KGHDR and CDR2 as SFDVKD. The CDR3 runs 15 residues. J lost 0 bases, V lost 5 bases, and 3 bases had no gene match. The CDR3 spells CATSGDRVSNQPQHF. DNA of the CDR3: TGTGCCACCAGTGGTGACAGGGTTAGCAATCAGCCCCAGCATTTT.

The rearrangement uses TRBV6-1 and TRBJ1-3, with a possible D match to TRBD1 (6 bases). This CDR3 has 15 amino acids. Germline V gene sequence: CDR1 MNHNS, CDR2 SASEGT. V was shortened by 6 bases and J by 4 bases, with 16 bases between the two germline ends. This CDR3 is CASSPDRPAGNTIYF. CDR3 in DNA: TGTGCCAGCAGCCCAGACAGGCCGGCAGGAAACACCATATATTTT.

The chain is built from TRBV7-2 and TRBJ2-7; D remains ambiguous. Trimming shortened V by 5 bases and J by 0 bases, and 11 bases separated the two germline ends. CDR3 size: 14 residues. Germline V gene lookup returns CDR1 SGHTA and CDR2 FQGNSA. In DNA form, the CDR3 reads TGTGCCAGCAGCGTCTTCAAGGGCTCCTACGAGCAGTACTTC. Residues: CASSVFKGSYEQYF.

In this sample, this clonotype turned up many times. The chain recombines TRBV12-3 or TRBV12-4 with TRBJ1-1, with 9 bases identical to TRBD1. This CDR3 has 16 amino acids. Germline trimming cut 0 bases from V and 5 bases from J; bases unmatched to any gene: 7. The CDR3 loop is CASSLATPQGATEAFF. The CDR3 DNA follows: TGTGCCAGCAGTTTAGCTACCCCACAGGGGGCAACTGAAGCTTTCTTT.

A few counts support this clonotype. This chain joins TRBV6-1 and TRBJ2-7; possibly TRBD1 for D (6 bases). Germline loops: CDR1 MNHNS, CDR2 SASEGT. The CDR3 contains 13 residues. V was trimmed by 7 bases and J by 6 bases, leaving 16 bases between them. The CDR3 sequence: CASKRGNWAEQYF. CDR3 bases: TGTGCCAGCAAGAGGGGGAATTGGGCCGAGCAGTACTTC.

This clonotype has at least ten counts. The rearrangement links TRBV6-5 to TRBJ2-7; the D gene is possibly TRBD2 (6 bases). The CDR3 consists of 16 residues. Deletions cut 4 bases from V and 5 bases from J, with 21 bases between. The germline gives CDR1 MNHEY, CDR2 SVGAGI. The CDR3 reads CASSSPGATRLDEQYF. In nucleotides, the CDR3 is TGTGCCAGCAGTTCCCCGGGAGCCACCCGGTTAGACGAGCAGTACTTC.